The present entry profiles one T cell receptor beta chain with its context. The antigen it recognizes is unknown. The junction shows a germline mismatch at one end, possibly a read error. The CDR3 contains 15 residues, cysteine and phenylalanine counted. The entry retains the CDR3 DNA only, 45 bases that are in frame from base 1. Based on the germline V gene, the CDR1 and CDR2 sequences are SGHTA and FQGNSA. The data are from a study of breast tumors, draining lymph nodes, adjacent tissues (dated by TCRdb to 2015 to 2016). Turning to the overall study: Breast cancer patients provided tumor, adjacent nontumor tissue and axillary lymph nodes, and the study compared the TCR beta repertoires across these three sources. In human breast cancer, the study set out to evaluate how tumor, surrounding tissue and draining lymph node repertoires relate to one another and whether T cells may move between these sites.

Sequenced on an Illumina HiSeq 2000. Multiplex PCR amplification was used to build the TCR beta chain libraries. High-throughput sequencing was used to analyze the amplified TCR beta chain products. TCRdb ran its own pipeline on the public reads, namely fastp trimming at Q25 and MiXCR clone calling, and kept in-frame beta chains. CDR3 protein sequences are deduplicated, and each keeps its most common genes and DNA. Here the sample has approximately 210,000 distinct CDR3 sequences; about 34% occur a single time. Roughly 3.5% of the sample is taken by the ten largest. The axillary draining lymph nodes of breast cancer patients were the source of the lymph node samples. What the work shows at the level of the full study, not this receptor alone: The data were considered consistent with the idea that most tumor T cells come from the lymph node and then expand in tumor tissue. The study presented the conclusion that tumor T cells originate in lymph nodes as consistent with a hypothesis, not as something directly demonstrated. The similarity between tumor and nontumor tissue repertoires was significantly greater in luminal-like breast cancer than in basal-like breast cancer. Tumor T-cell repertoires showed less diversity than lymph node repertoires and more diversity than nontumor tissue repertoires, and tumor T-cell repertoires showed preferential V and J gene usage.

The chain is encoded by TRBV7-2 joined to TRBJ2-5; the D segment is perhaps TRBD1 or TRBD2, each sharing 5 matched bases. The sample was axillary lymph node tissue. This receptor was taken from a female donor with breast cancer. Some clones in this sample may be carry-over from other donors' samples. The DNA reads as follows: TGTGCCAGCAGGGGAGCGGCAGGGCACCAAGAGACCCAGCACTTC. The resulting protein is CASRGAAGHQETQHF.